These 15 T cell receptor beta chains originate from one sample sequenced in a study of T-cell memory formation after mild COVID-19. TCRdb re-called the 5' RACE reads with MiXCR, one entry per CDR3 protein. Among around 530,000 distinct CDR3 sequences listed, about 20% were seen once. Sequencing input: PBMCs or a T cell subset sorted from them (not recorded which). The receptors stem from an adult woman who had mild COVID-19 (a few samples of this study predate the infection). Cell type and time point are not known.

V is TRBV28 and J is TRBJ2-1, with 7 bases aligning to TRBD1. V trimming: 5 bases; J trimming: 5 bases; junction bases outside the gene matches: 9. Germline CDR1 and CDR2: MDHEN and SYDVKM. This CDR3 is built from 15 residues. CDR3 DNA: TGTGCCAGCAGTCCCGCCGGGACAGCAAACAATGAGCAGTTCTTC. Protein sequence: CASSPAGTANNEQFF.

This clonotype was observed many times. V gene TRBV12-3 or TRBV12-4 combines with J gene TRBJ2-3; 15 bases are a match to TRBD2. The CDR3 contains 20 residues. V gave up 6 bases and J gave up 3 bases; unmatched junction bases: 16. In DNA form, the CDR3 reads TGTGCCAGCAGCCTTGGACTAGCGGGAGGGCTAACCCGACTTACAGATACGCAGTATTTT. Its translation is CASSLGLAGGLTRLTDTQYF.

V and J are TRBV7-3 and TRBJ2-5; 11 bases are a match to TRBD2. Germline values: CDR1 SGHTA, CDR2 FQGTGA. There are 15 residues in the CDR3. Trimming took 5 bases from V and 5 from J; bases not matched to a gene: 7. The CDR3 here is CASSRLAGMGETQYF. CDR3 nucleotide sequence: TGTGCCAGCAGCCGACTAGCGGGAATGGGCGAGACCCAGTACTTC.

The chain carries TRBV20-1 and TRBJ1-1; unclear D gene. Trimming shortened V by 0 bases and J by 5 bases, and 10 bases separated the two germline ends. Germline lookup yields CDR1 DFQATT and CDR2 SNEGSKA (reference sequence). The CDR3 runs 13 residues. The CDR3 DNA follows: TGCAGTGCTAGAGAGGGTTGGGTGACTGAAGCTTTCTTT. Residues: CSAREGWVTEAFF.

The J gene is TRBJ2-7, the V gene TRBV9; TRBD2 is a possible D gene (6 bases). Per germline, CDR1 SGDLS and CDR2 YYNGEE. Trimming left V 0 bases short and J 4 bases short, with 11 bases between. The CDR3 is 14 residues long. The CDR3 region is CASSVAGSGYEQYF. CDR3 in DNA: TGTGCCAGCAGCGTAGCCGGGAGCGGGTACGAGCAGTACTTC.

The chain is built from TRBV3-1 and TRBJ2-5; tentative D call: TRBD2 (5 bases). V was cut by 2 bases and J by 1 base, with 8 bases left in between. Germline CDR1 and CDR2: LGHDT and YNNKEL (reference sequence). The CDR3 length is 14 residues. CDR3 sequence (DNA): TGTGCCAGCAGCCAACGGGGAATCCAAGAGACCCAGTACTTC. Protein product: CASSQRGIQETQYF.

The chain links TRBV7-9 to TRBJ2-1, with TRBD2 matching over 10 bases. V lost 3 bases, J lost 3 bases, and 8 bases stayed unmatched. The CDR3 extends over 17 amino acids. Germline V CDR1 and CDR2: SEHNR, FQNEAQ (reference sequence). CDR3 DNA sequence: TGTGCCAGCAGCTTTCTTCTAGCGGGAGCGAGCTACAATGAGCAGTTCTTC. Translating it yields CASSFLLAGASYNEQFF.

This chain uses TRBV5-5 with TRBJ2-7; D call uncertain. V lost 4 bases and J lost 0, with 11 bases in between. CDR3 length: 14 amino acids. CDR1 is SGHKS and CDR2 is YYEKEE in the germline V gene (reference sequence). The CDR3 is CASSPWVGSYEQYF. The CDR3 DNA is TGTGCCAGCAGCCCCTGGGTTGGCTCCTACGAGCAGTACTTC. The full variable domain, in which reference TRBV5-5 and TRBJ2-7 provide the parts outside the CDR3, is DAGVTQSPTHLIKTRGQQVTLRCSPISGHKSVSWYQQVLGQGPQFIFQYYEKEERGRGNFPDRFSARQFPNYSSELNVNALLLGDSALYLCASSPWVGSYEQYFGPGTRLTVT.

This clonotype was seen a handful of times. CDR3 nucleotides: TGCAGTGCTAAGGGTATATCTGCGCATGGCTACACCTTC. Residues: CSAKGISAHGYTF. The rearrangement joins TRBV20-1 to TRBJ1-2; D uncertain. CDR1 and CDR2 (germline): DFQATT, SNEGSKA (reference sequence). V was shortened by 4 bases and J by 6 bases, with 15 bases between the two germline ends. The CDR3 contains 13 residues.

This clonotype has only a few counts. The chain combines TRBV27 with TRBJ1-2; 9 bases align to TRBD1. Trimming cost V 5 bases and J 8 bases; bases outside gene matches: 6. Germline assignment: CDR1 MNHEY and CDR2 SMNVEV (reference sequence). The CDR3 spans 13 residues. CDR3 coding DNA: TGTGCCAGCAGTAACAGGGGGCGAGGGGGCTACACCTTC. Translated, it gives CASSNRGRGGYTF.

The chain is built from TRBV7-9 and TRBJ2-3; the match to TRBD1 covers 10 bases. Per germline, CDR1 SEHNR and CDR2 FQNEAQ (reference sequence). The CDR3 has 16 amino acids. J was trimmed by 1 base and V by 4 bases; bases with no gene match: 5. The CDR3 protein is CASSSGQGVRTDTQYF. In nucleotides, the CDR3 is TGTGCCAGCAGCTCCGGACAGGGGGTTCGCACAGATACGCAGTATTTT.

This clonotype was observed a few times. V gene TRBV20-1 combines with J gene TRBJ2-1; 10 bases map to TRBD2. CDR1 and CDR2 from the germline V gene are DFQATT and SNEGSKA (reference sequence). The V segment lost 1 base and the J segment 0 bases; nucleotides outside the gene matches: 6. This CDR3 region has 17 residues. The CDR3 sequence is CSARVPGLASSYNEQFF. The CDR3 bases are TGCAGTGCTAGAGTACCGGGACTAGCGTCCTCCTACAATGAGCAGTTCTTC.

This clonotype was seen only a few times. The chain has TRBV12-3 or TRBV12-4 and TRBJ2-3, with D possibly being TRBD1 or TRBD2 (6 bases each). CDR3 length: 14 amino acids. The germline V and J ends were trimmed by 10 bases and 0 bases, with 14 bases remaining between them. CDR3 sequence reads: CATREGGSTDTQYF. The DNA of the CDR3 is TGTGCCACAAGAGAGGGGGGAAGCACAGATACGCAGTATTTT.

In the case of this clonotype: A read error is possible here, since a much larger clone lies one base away. This chain joins TRBV7-8 and TRBJ1-1; 8 bases fit TRBD1. Germline V gives CDR1 SGHVS, CDR2 FQNEAQ. This CDR3 has 20 amino acids. The CDR3, as DNA: TGTGCCAGCAGCCCTAGAGGAGTACAGGGGCAGGGGGCTTTGAACACTGAAGCTTTATTT. It is translated as CASSPRGVQGQGALNTEALF.

The chain couples TRBV30 to TRBJ2-6; D is unclear. CDR1 and CDR2 (germline): GTSNPN, SVGIG (reference sequence). Trimming took off 5 bases at V and 2 bases at J, with 10 bases between the two ends. The CDR3 has 14 residues. The CDR3 loop is CAWGMGAGANVLTF. Written as DNA, the CDR3 is TGTGCCTGGGGGATGGGTGCTGGGGCCAACGTCCTGACTTTC.